These T cell receptor beta chains were read from a single sample in a study of cytomegalovirus exposure and HLA in healthy donors. Here immunoSEQ multiplex PCR was the method, and the copy in TCRdb shows in-frame clones only, minus some. The repertoire has 60,000 to 75,000 clones, 95% of them found once; the top ten carry over 6%. The sequenced sample consisted of PBMCs. The receptor source for this set is a young woman in good health and CMV-seropositive. Both conserved end residues are part of each CDR3. The D gene is left open where the match is weak. Not all rows give a size; the values are once, few, many and, for expanded clones, a class.

j_call clone_size d_call v_call cdr3_nt cdr3_aa
TRBJ1-2 . TRBD1 TRBV9 TGTGCCAGCAGTGATACAGGGGGCGGAGGGGGCTACACCTTC CASSDTGGGGGYTF
TRBJ2-7 . TRBD1 TRBV10-3 TGTGCCATCAGTGAGACCGGGGACAGGGGGTCATGGAGCTACGAGCAGTACTTC CAISETGDRGSWSYEQYF
TRBJ2-4 once TRBD1 TRBV7-9 TGTGCCAGCAGCGACCGCAGAGACAGGGCCCCCAAAAACATTCAGTACTTC CASSDRRDRAPKNIQYF
TRBJ2-2 . . TRBV30 TGTGCCTGGAGTCGCACCGGGGAGCTGTTTTTT CAWSRTGELFF
TRBJ2-7 . . TRBV10-1 TGCGCCAGCAGTGAGTCGTTGCGGGGGCCTCACGAGCAGTACTTC CASSESLRGPHEQYF
TRBJ2-3 . TRBD2 TRBV10-3 TGTGCCATCAGTGAACTAGCGGAAGGAGGAGATACGCAGTATTTT CAISELAEGGDTQYF
TRBJ2-3 . . TRBV6-6 TGTGCCAGCAGTTTGGCGGTTATGGGTCTCGGAGATACGCAGTATTTT CASSLAVMGLGDTQYF
TRBJ1-4 . . TRBV6-1 TGTGCCAGCCATGAAGCGGGGGGGGGATGGCTGTTTTTT CASHEAGGGWLFF
TRBJ1-2 . . TRBV30 TGTGCCTGGACCCTAGACAGAGGAACTTATGGCTACACCTTC CAWTLDRGTYGYTF
TRBJ2-3 . TRBD2 TRBV15 TGTGCCACCAGCAGAGATTGGGAAACTAGCGGGACTGGAGATACGCAGTATTTT CATSRDWETSGTGDTQYF
TRBJ1-1 . . TRBV19 TGTGCCAGTAGTATCTCTCTGAACACTGAAGCTTTCTTT CASSISLNTEAFF
TRBJ1-2 . . TRBV28 TGTGCCATCTTACAGGGCTCTAACTATGGCTACACCTTC CAILQGSNYGYTF